This T cell receptor beta chain came from a study of T cells in Graves' hyperthyroidism and ophthalmopathy. Study-wide results and caveats: Blood also contained most expanded thyroid clonotypes above 0.001. Model output signaled ophthalmopathy a median around 6.9 months ahead of onset.

The V end was cut by 2 bases, the J end by 4 bases, with 6 bases between. The CDR3 runs 13 residues. This clonotype has a count of ten or more. Its target is not known. Using RNA transcripts as the source, TCR beta CDR3 regions were amplified. The primer set for the first-round RT-PCR of the TCR CDR3 was HTBI. Each CDR3 protein gets one entry after TCRdb re-called the multiplex PCR reads with MiXCR. This table has roughly 840,000 distinct CDR3 sequences, about two fifths appearing once. If no ophthalmopathy progression occurred within 18 months, Graves' hyperthyroidism was stable. The PBMCs were sourced from fresh peripheral blood (approximately 9.6 ml).

The sequence was collected from a man between 18 and 29 years old with Graves' hyperthyroidism. The rearrangement uses TRBV12-3 or TRBV12-4 and TRBJ1-5, with D unresolved. Sequencing was carried out using blood. The DNA for the CDR3 is TGTGCCAGCAGTTTACAGGAAAATCAGCCCCAGCATTTT. Amino acid sequence: CASSLQENQPQHF.